This TCR beta chain was obtained from a study of cytomegalovirus exposure and HLA in healthy donors. Across the study: When just under 400 donors were genotyped, 80% to 90% of them were found to fall in the Caucasian-associated ancestry cluster.

Concerning this clone itself: Its antigen remains unknown.

The CDR3 has 11 amino acids. The germline V gene encodes CDR1 SQVTM and CDR2 ANQGSEA. The junction had 2 bases not matched to a gene; V was cut back by 6 bases and J by 4 bases. It was with 60 Vbeta and 13 Jbeta primers that the PCR ran. TCRdb keeps only in-frame clones here, not all; method: immunoSEQ multiplex PCR. This table holds over 150,000 clones, roughly two thirds found once. General study points: In a later analysis, fewer than 20,000 TCR beta sequences were associated with HLA alleles at 0.05 false discovery rate.

The rearrangement uses TRBV29-1 and TRBJ2-5; 7 bases line up with TRBD2. The sequencing sample was made of PBMCs. This TCR was recovered from a woman aged 40 to 50 in good health and CMV-seropositive. CDR3 in amino acids: CSVREGETQYF. The CDR3 coding sequence is TGCAGCGTAAGGGAGGGAGAGACCCAGTACTTC.